A single sample gave rise to the 23 T cell receptor beta chains below, sequenced in a study of CD8+CD57+ T cells in acquired aplastic anemia. Template material for TCR beta VDJ and CDR3 profiling consisted of genomic DNA. TCRdb ran MiXCR on the reads and lists one entry per CDR3 protein. The table shows around 200,000 distinct CDR3 sequences, with around 63% occurring only once. Sequenced: sorted CD4+, CD8+, or CD8+CD57+ T cells (not recorded which) from PBMCs. These receptors were collected from a human donor in good health.

The chain has TRBV15 and TRBJ1-4; D might be TRBD1 (5 bases). The V gene lost 1 base and the J gene lost 11 bases, with 17 bases spanning the gap. Germline V CDR1 and CDR2: LNHNV, YYDKDF (reference sequence). CDR3 length equals 15 residues. DNA of the CDR3: TGTGCCACCAGCAGAGGGCAGGGCCTCCGCACTAAACTGTTTTTT. The encoded protein is CATSRGQGLRTKLFF. The whole variable domain, filled in from reference TRBV15 and TRBJ1-4, reads DAMVIQNPRYQVTQFGKPVTLSCSQTLNHNVMYWYQQKSSQAPKLLFHYYDKDFNNEADTPDNFQSRRPNTSFCFLDIRSPGLGDTAMYLCATSRGQGLRTKLFFGSGTQLSVL.

The V gene is TRBV19, the J gene TRBJ2-5; tentative D call: TRBD1 (6 bases). With 3 bases removed from V and 2 bases from J, the gap between germline ends came to 7 bases. Germline V gene data show CDR1 as LNHDA and CDR2 as SQIVND (reference sequence). This CDR3 is 13 amino acids long. Here the CDR3 reads CASSITGQETQYF. DNA for the CDR3: TGTGCCAGTAGTATTACAGGGCAAGAGACCCAGTACTTC.

Of note for this clonotype: This is likely a read error, given that the CDR3 carries no conserved phenylalanine or tryptophan at its end. The chain links TRBV7-2 to TRBJ2-7, with D hard to call. This CDR3 is built from 13 residues. Germline-derived CDR1 and CDR2 are SGHTA and FQGNSA. The V and J ends lost 3 bases and 3 bases respectively, with 9 bases between them. The CDR3 reads CASSFTTIYEQYL. The CDR3 nucleotides are TGTGCCAGCAGCTTCACGACGATCTACGAGCAGTACCTC.

This clonotype was picked up many times. This chain joins TRBV5-6 and TRBJ2-5, with TRBD1 identical over 7 bases. In germline, CDR1 is SGHDT, CDR2 YYEEEE. This CDR3 has 19 amino acids. The ends lost 6 bases at V and 2 bases at J; junction bases unmatched: 22. CDR3 DNA: TGTGCCAGCAACCACGACCGTAACAGGGGTCCCTCTACACAAGAGACCCAGTACTTC. As protein: CASNHDRNRGPSTQETQYF.

To note about this clonotype: Given the absence of the conserved phenylalanine or tryptophan at the CDR3 end, a read error is likely. The V gene is TRBV20-1, the J gene TRBJ1-2; TRBD1 is a possible D gene (6 bases). Germline CDR1 is DFQATT and CDR2 is SNEGSKA (reference sequence). Trimming removed 5 bases at V and 3 bases at J, with 13 bases between. The CDR3 has 13 amino acids. CDR3: CSALDRSYYGYTL. Here the CDR3 DNA reads TGCAGTGCTTTGGACAGATCTTACTATGGCTACACCCTC.

This chain uses TRBV25-1 with TRBJ2-2, with a weak D call TRBD2 (7 bases). The germline V gene encodes CDR1 MGHDK and CDR2 SYGVNS. CDR3 size: 18 residues. Trimming cost V 5 bases and J 5 bases, with 24 bases left between them. The CDR3 loop reads CASSWGGGGRGSTGELFF. The CDR3 nucleotides read TGTGCCAGCAGTTGGGGGGGCGGCGGGAGAGGGAGTACCGGGGAGCTGTTTTTT.

The chain employs TRBV7-2 and TRBJ2-2; 11 positions agree with TRBD2. Germline CDR1 and CDR2: SGHTA and FQGNSA. The CDR3 is 15 amino acids. Trimming cost V 6 bases and J 2 bases; bases outside gene matches: 2. The chain's CDR3 is CASRGLAVNTGELFF. The CDR3 DNA follows: TGTGCCAGCAGGGGACTAGCGGTAAACACCGGGGAGCTGTTTTTT.

This clonotype was observed a handful of times. A much bigger clone sits one base away, suggesting this may be a read error. The CDR3 bases are TGCGCCAGCAGCCAGAGGGAATTATACGAGCAGTACGTC. This codes for CASSQRELYEQYV. V gene TRBV4-1 combines with J gene TRBJ2-7; D is possibly TRBD2 (5 bases). There are 13 residues in the CDR3. Trimming took off 3 bases at V and 4 bases at J, with 10 bases between the two ends. CDR1 and CDR2 (germline): MGHRA, YSYEKL.

This chain connects TRBV19 to TRBJ2-1; 7 nucleotides match TRBD1. The junction had 5 bases not matched to a gene; V was cut back by 8 bases and J by 1 base. CDR1 is LNHDA and CDR2 is SQIVND in the germline V gene (reference sequence). The CDR3 runs 14 residues. CDR3 DNA sequence: TGTGCCAGTTGGGACAGTCGGTCCTACAATGAGCAGTTCTTC. Protein sequence: CASWDSRSYNEQFF.

On this clonotype itself: Germline and junction disagree at one end, which may indicate a read error. V gene TRBV5-1 combines with J gene TRBJ2-7; 8 positions agree with TRBD1. This CDR3 spans 14 amino acids. Germline CDR1 is SGHRS and CDR2 is YFSETQ. The CDR3 bases are TGTGCCAGCAGCCTCGACAGGGGATGGGGCGAGCAGTACTTC. This translates into CASSLDRGWGEQYF. The entire variable domain, with the rest obtained from reference TRBV5-1 and TRBJ2-7, is as follows: KAGVTQTPRYLIKTRGQQVTLSCSPISGHRSVSWYQQTPGQGLQFLFEYFSETQRNKGNFPGRFSGRQFSNSRSEMNVSTLELGDSALYLCASSLDRGWGEQYFGPGTRLTVT.

This clonotype came up many times. This chain uses TRBV4-1 with TRBJ1-2, with D hard to call. The CDR3 is made up of 12 amino acids. Germline CDR1 reads MGHRA; CDR2 reads YSYEKL. Deletions cut 1 base from V and 5 bases from J, with 5 bases between. The CDR3 nucleotides are TGCGCCAGCAGCCAAGGTGTGTATGGCTACACCTTC. The encoded protein is CASSQGVYGYTF.

This clonotype came up a few times. The chain uses TRBV19 and TRBJ1-5, with D unclear. V lost 3 bases to trimming and J lost 2 bases, with 5 bases between them. The CDR3 spans 13 residues. CDR1 is LNHDA and CDR2 is SQIVND in the germline V gene (reference sequence). As DNA, the CDR3 is TGTGCCAGTAGTATGGTAGGCAATCAGCCCCAGCATTTT. It specifies CASSMVGNQPQHF.

At least ten counts were recorded for this clonotype. The chain couples TRBV9 to TRBJ2-2; no definite D call. CDR3 length equals 12 residues. CDR1 SGDLS and CDR2 YYNGEE come from the germline V gene. Trimming removed 1 base from V and 2 bases from J, with 0 bases in between. The CDR3 sequence is CASSVNTGELFF. Written as DNA, the CDR3 is TGTGCCAGCAGCGTAAACACCGGGGAGCTGTTTTTT.

The rearrangement links TRBV5-6 to TRBJ1-2; possibly TRBD1 for D (6 bases). Per the germline V gene, CDR1 is SGHDT and CDR2 is YYEEEE. The CDR3 spans 13 residues. V lost 6 bases, J lost 8 bases, and 17 bases lay in between. The CDR3 region has the DNA TGTGCCAGCAACTTCCGGGGGGCTTGGGGCTACACCTTC. Protein: CASNFRGAWGYTF.

The rearrangement uses TRBV7-3 and TRBJ2-3; 12 nucleotides agree with TRBD2. V was pared by 7 bases and J by 3 bases, with 8 bases of the junction left unmatched. Per germline, CDR1 SGHTA and CDR2 FQGTGA. The CDR3 runs 16 residues. The DNA for the CDR3 is TGTGCCAGCATTCGACCCGGACTAGCGGGGACAGATACGCAGTATTTT. It specifies CASIRPGLAGTDTQYF. Complete variable domain (other parts from reference TRBV7-3 and TRBJ2-3): GAGVSQTPSNKVTEKGKYVELRCDPISGHTALYWYRQSLGQGPEFLIYFQGTGAADDSGLPNDRFFAVRPEGSVSTLKIQRTERGDSAVYLCASIRPGLAGTDTQYFGPGTRLTVL.

There are many counts of this clonotype. This rearrangement joins TRBV12-3 or TRBV12-4 to TRBJ1-1, with D possibly matching TRBD1 (5 bases). The CDR3 covers 13 residues. V lost 7 bases and J lost 9, with 18 bases in between. The CDR3 DNA sequence: TGTGCCAGCACCTGGACTATGGGGGATAAAGCTTTCTTT. Translating gives CASTWTMGDKAFF.

This chain connects TRBV7-9 to TRBJ2-5; TRBD2 agrees at 8 bases. Trimming took 1 base from V and 0 from J; bases not matched to a gene: 4. In germline, CDR1 is SEHNR, CDR2 FQNEAQ (reference sequence). The CDR3 length is 16 residues. The CDR3 coding sequence is TGTGCCAGCAGCTTAGTACTAGCGGACGACCAAGAGACCCAGTACTTC. Its translation is CASSLVLADDQETQYF.

The chain links TRBV20-1 to TRBJ2-7; tentative D call: TRBD1 (6 bases). The end of the DNA aligns better with TRBJ2-1, so the J call may be wrong. The CDR3 has 15 residues. Looked up from germline, CDR1 is DFQATT and CDR2 is SNEGSKA (reference sequence). The CDR3, as DNA: TGCAGTGCTAGATCCGGGACATACTCCTACAATGAGCAGTTCTTC. Translation gives CSARSGTYSYNEQFF.

The CDR3 here is CASSRPGRGEQFF. The CDR3 DNA follows: TGTGCCAGCAGCCGCCCCGGGAGGGGGGAGCAGTTCTTC. The chain uses TRBV7-9 and TRBJ2-1; TRBD2 aligns across 8 bases. Trimming cost V 5 bases and J 10 bases; bases outside gene matches: 7. Germline V gene sequence: CDR1 SEHNR, CDR2 FQNEAQ (reference sequence). This CDR3 region has 13 residues.

The genes are TRBV7-2 and TRBJ1-5; D gene unclear. Germline lookup yields CDR1 SGHTA and CDR2 FQGNSA. The CDR3 runs to 14 residues. V was clipped by 3 bases and J by 5 bases, with 11 bases between them. This CDR3 is CASSLSQYYQPQHF. CDR3 bases: TGTGCCAGCAGCTTGAGCCAGTATTATCAGCCCCAGCATTTT. Filled out from reference TRBV7-2 and TRBJ1-5, the complete variable domain reads GAGVSQSPSNKVTEKGKDVELRCDPISGHTALYWYRQSLGQGLEFLIYFQGNSAPDKSGLPSDRFSAERTGGSVSTLTIQRTQQEDSAVYLCASSLSQYYQPQHFGDGTRLSIL.

The rearrangement uses TRBV7-8 and TRBJ2-3; TRBD2 agrees at 7 bases. The CDR3 sequence is 16 residues long. The germline V gene encodes CDR1 SGHVS and CDR2 FQNEAQ. V lost 0 bases to trimming and J lost 0 bases; unmatched junction nucleotides: 3. The CDR3 loop is CASSLAGGISTDTQYF. The DNA for the CDR3 is TGTGCCAGCAGCTTAGCCGGGGGGATTAGCACAGATACGCAGTATTTT. Variable domain in full (rest from reference TRBV7-8 and TRBJ2-3): GAGVSQSPRYKVAKRGQDVALRCDPISGHVSLFWYQQALGQGPEFLTYFQNEAQLDKSGLPSDRFFAERPEGSVSTLKIQRTQQEDSAVYLCASSLAGGISTDTQYFGPGTRLTVL.

The sample holds many counts of this clonotype. The chain joins TRBV5-6 to TRBJ2-7; D possibly corresponds to TRBD1 (6 bases). Germline V lookup: CDR1 SGHDT, CDR2 YYEEEE. CDR3 length: 14 amino acids. Trimming took 4 bases from V and 0 from J, leaving 11 bases between them. The CDR3 loop reads CASSGGRGSYEQYF. CDR3 nucleotides: TGTGCCAGCAGCGGGGGCAGGGGCTCCTACGAGCAGTACTTC.

This clonotype was seen repeatedly, ten times or more. The chain is built from TRBV11-2 and TRBJ1-1, with D possibly TRBD1 on 5 matching bases. V dropped 2 bases and J dropped 4 bases, with 14 bases sitting between them. The CDR3 loop spans 15 amino acids. Germline V CDR1 and CDR2: SGHAT, FQNNGV. In DNA, the CDR3 is TGTGCCAGCAGCTTATTAGCGGGGACGGGCACTGAAGCTTTCTTT. Its protein product is CASSLLAGTGTEAFF.